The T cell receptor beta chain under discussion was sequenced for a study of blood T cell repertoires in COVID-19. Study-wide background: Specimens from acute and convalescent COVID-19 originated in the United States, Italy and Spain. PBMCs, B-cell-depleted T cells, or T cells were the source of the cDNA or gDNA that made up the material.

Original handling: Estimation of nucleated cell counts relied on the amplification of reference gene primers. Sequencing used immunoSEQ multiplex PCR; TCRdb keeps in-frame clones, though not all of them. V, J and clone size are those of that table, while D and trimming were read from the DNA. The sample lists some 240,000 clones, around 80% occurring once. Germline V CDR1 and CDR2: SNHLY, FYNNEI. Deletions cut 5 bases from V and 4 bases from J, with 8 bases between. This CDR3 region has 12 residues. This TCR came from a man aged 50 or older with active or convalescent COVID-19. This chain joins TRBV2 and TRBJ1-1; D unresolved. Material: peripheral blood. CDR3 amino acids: CASSPHSTEAFF. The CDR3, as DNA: TGTGCCAGCAGTCCCCACAGCACTGAAGCTTTCTTT. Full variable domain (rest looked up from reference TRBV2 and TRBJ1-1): EPEVTQTPSHQVTQMGQEVILRCVPISNHLYFYWYRQILGQKVEFLVSFYNNEISEKSEIFDDQFSVERPDGSNFTLKIRSTKLEDSAMYFCASSPHSTEAFFGQGTRLTVV.